This T cell receptor (beta chain) was recovered during a study of shared clonotypes between healthy human individuals. Study results and limitations: Naive subsets generally had larger estimated richness than memory subsets. Even with large depth, rarefaction showed that sorted-subset sequencing was incomplete. Clonotype sharing among donors was thought likely to change with sequencing depth.

V lost 6 bases, J lost 0 bases, and 2 bases stayed unmatched. The CDR3 consists of 14 residues. The germline V gene has CDR1 MDHEN and CDR2 SYDVKM. Each cell subset's genomic DNA was divided evenly among several immunoSEQ plates. Here immunoSEQ multiplex PCR was the method, and the copy in TCRdb shows in-frame clones only, minus some. The repertoire has under 2,000,000 clones, approximately 94% of them found once; the top ten carry 0.9% to 1.5%. Remarks on this clone: Antigen: not known. Other DNA variants within this sample encode the same CDR3.

Cells designated naive CD8 were CD45RO-negative and were positively selected for CCR7, with terminally differentiated effector memory CD45RA+ cells excluded. The receptor was derived from a man aged 18 to 29 in good health. Material: naive CD8+ T cells sorted from blood. V and J are TRBV28 and TRBJ2-7, with 10 bases aligning to TRBD2. CDR3 sequence: CASSSSGSSYEQYF. DNA for the CDR3: TGTGCCAGCAGCTCTAGCGGGAGCTCCTACGAGCAGTACTTC.